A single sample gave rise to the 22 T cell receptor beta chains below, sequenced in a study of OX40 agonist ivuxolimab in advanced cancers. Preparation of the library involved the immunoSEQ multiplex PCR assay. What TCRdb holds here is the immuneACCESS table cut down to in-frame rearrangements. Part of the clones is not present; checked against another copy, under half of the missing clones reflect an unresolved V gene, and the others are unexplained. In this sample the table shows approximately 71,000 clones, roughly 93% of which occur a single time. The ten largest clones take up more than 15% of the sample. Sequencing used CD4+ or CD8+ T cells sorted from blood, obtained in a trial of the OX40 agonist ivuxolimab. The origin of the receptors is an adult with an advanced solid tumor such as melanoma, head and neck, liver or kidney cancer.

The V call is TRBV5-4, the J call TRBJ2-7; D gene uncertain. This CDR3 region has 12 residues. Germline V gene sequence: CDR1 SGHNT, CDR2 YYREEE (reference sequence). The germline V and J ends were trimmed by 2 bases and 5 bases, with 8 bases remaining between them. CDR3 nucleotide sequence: TGTGCCAGCAGCTTTGGGGTGAACGAGCAGTACTTC. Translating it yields CASSFGVNEQYF.

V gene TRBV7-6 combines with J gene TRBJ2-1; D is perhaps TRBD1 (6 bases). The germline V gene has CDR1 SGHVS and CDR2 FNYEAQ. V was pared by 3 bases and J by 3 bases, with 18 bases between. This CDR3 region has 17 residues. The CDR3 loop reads CASSLAPRDNHYNEQFF. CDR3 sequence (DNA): TGTGCCAGCAGCTTGGCGCCCCGGGACAACCACTACAATGAGCAGTTCTTC.

In nucleotides, the CDR3 is TGTGCCAGCAGTTTACTAGGGCGGGAGGGTAATGAGCAGTTCTTC. As protein: CASSLLGREGNEQFF. V is TRBV28 and J is TRBJ2-1, with 9 bases identical to TRBD2. CDR1 is MDHEN and CDR2 is SYDVKM in the germline V gene. V lost 2 bases, J lost 7 bases, and 6 bases stayed unmatched. This CDR3 is built from 15 residues. Drawing the rest from reference TRBV28 and TRBJ2-1, the complete variable domain is DVKVTQSSRYLVKRTGEKVFLECVQDMDHENMFWYRQDPGLGLRLIYFSYDVKMKEKGDIPEGYSVSREKKERFSLILESASTNQTSMYLCASSLLGREGNEQFFGPGTRLTVL.

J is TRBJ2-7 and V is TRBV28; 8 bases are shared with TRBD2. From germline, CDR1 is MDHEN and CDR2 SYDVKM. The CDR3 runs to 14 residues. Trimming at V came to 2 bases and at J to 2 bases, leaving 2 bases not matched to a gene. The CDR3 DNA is TGTGCCAGCAGTTTACATAGCGGGACCTACGAGCAGTACTTC. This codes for CASSLHSGTYEQYF.

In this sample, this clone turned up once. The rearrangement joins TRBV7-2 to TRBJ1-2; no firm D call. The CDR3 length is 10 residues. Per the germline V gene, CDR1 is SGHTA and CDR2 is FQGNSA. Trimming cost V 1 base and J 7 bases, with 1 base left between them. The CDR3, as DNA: TGTGCCAGCAGCTTAGGTGGCTACACCTTC. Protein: CASSLGGYTF.

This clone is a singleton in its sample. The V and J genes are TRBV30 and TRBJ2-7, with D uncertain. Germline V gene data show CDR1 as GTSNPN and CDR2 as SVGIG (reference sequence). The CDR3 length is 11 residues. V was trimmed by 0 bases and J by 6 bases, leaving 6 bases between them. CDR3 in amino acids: CAWSVSAEQYF. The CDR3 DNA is TGTGCCTGGAGTGTATCCGCCGAGCAGTACTTC.

In DNA, the CDR3 is TGTGCCAGCAGCTTAGCCGTAGGGGTAAACATTCAGTACTTC. Translated, it gives CASSLAVGVNIQYF. The genes are TRBV13 and TRBJ2-4; D is possibly TRBD1 (5 bases). V shed 1 base and J shed 6 bases, with 10 bases lying between them. The CDR3 spans 14 residues. CDR1 and CDR2 (germline): PRHDT, FYEKMQ (reference sequence).

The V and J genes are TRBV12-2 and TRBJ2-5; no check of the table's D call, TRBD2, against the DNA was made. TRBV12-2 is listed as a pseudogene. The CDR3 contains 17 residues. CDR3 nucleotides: TGTGCAAGTCGCTTTTTGCCTAGCGGGGGTGTCCAAGAGACCCAGTACTTC. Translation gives CASRFLPSGGVQETQYF.

In DNA, the CDR3 is TGTGCCAGCAGCTTGGGCCCGGTGGATAGCAATCAGCCCCAGCATTTT. This codes for CASSLGPVDSNQPQHF. V gene TRBV5-6 combines with J gene TRBJ1-5, with D unclear. Germline CDR1 and CDR2: SGHDT and YYEEEE. V lost 0 bases to trimming and J lost 0 bases, with 10 bases between them. This CDR3 has 16 amino acids.

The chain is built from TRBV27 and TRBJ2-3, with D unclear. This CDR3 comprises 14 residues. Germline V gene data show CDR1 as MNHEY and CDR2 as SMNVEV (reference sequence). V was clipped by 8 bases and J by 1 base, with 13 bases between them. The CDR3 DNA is TGTGCCAGCGGGTCTCCAATCGGCACAGATACGCAGTATTTT. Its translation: CASGSPIGTDTQYF.

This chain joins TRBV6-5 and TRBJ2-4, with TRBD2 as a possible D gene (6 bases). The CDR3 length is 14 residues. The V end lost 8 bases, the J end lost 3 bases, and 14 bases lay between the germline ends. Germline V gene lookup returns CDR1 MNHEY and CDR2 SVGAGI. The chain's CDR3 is CASGPGGDKNIQYF. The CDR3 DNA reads TGTGCCAGCGGCCCCGGAGGGGACAAAAACATTCAGTACTTC.

The CDR3 DNA follows: TGTGCCAGCAGTTTGGGCTGGGAGCCCCAGCATTTT. This codes for CASSLGWEPQHF. V gene TRBV28 combines with J gene TRBJ1-5, with D hard to call. Trimming removed 3 bases from V and 8 bases from J, with 8 bases in between. This CDR3 comprises 12 residues. Germline CDR1 is MDHEN and CDR2 is SYDVKM. Drawing the rest from reference TRBV28 and TRBJ1-5, the complete variable domain is DVKVTQSSRYLVKRTGEKVFLECVQDMDHENMFWYRQDPGLGLRLIYFSYDVKMKEKGDIPEGYSVSREKKERFSLILESASTNQTSMYLCASSLGWEPQHFGDGTRLSIL.

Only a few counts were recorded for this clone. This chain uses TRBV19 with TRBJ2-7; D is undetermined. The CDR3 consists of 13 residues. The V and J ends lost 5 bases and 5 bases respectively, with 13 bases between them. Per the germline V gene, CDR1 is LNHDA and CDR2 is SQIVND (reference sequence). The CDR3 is CASSSRAAHEQYF. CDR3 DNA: TGTGCCAGTAGTTCCCGGGCGGCCCACGAGCAGTACTTC.

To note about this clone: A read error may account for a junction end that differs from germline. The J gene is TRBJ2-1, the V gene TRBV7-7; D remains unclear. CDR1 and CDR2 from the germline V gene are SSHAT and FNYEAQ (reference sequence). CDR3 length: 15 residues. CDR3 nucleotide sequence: TGTGCTAGCAGCTTATACCAGAGCTCCTACAATGAGCAGTTCTTC. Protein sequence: CASSLYQSSYNEQFF. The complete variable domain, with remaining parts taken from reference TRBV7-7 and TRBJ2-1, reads GAGVSQSPRYKVTKRGQDVTLRCDPISSHATLYWYQQALGQGPEFLTYFNYEAQPDKSGLPSDRFSAERPEGSISTLTIQRTEQRDSAMYRCASSLYQSSYNEQFFGPGTRLTVL.

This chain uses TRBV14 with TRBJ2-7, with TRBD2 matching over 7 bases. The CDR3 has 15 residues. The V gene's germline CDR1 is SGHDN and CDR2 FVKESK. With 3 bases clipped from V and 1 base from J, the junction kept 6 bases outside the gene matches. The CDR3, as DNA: TGTGCCAGCAGCCACACGCGGGGGATATCCTACGAGCAGTACTTC. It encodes CASSHTRGISYEQYF.

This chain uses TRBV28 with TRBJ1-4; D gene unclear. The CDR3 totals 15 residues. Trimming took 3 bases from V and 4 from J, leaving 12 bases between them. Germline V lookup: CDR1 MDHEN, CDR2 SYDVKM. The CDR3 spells CASSFGRVGNEKLFF. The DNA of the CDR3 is TGTGCCAGCAGTTTTGGCCGGGTCGGTAATGAAAAACTGTTTTTT. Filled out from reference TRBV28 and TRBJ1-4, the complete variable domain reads DVKVTQSSRYLVKRTGEKVFLECVQDMDHENMFWYRQDPGLGLRLIYFSYDVKMKEKGDIPEGYSVSREKKERFSLILESASTNQTSMYLCASSFGRVGNEKLFFGSGTQLSVL.

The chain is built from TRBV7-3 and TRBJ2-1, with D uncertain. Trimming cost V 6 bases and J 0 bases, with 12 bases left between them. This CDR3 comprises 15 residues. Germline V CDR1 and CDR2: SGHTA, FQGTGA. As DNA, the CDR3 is TGTGCCAGCAGTCCCATACTATCCTCCTACAATGAGCAGTTCTTC. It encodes CASSPILSSYNEQFF.

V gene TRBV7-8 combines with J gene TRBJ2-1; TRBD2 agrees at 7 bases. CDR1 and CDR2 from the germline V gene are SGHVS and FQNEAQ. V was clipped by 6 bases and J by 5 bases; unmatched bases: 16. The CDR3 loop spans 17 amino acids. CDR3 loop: CASRPQFRKRDDNEQFF. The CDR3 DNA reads TGTGCCAGCAGACCTCAATTTCGGAAGCGGGACGACAATGAGCAGTTCTTC. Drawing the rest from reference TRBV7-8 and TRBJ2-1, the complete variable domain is GAGVSQSPRYKVAKRGQDVALRCDPISGHVSLFWYQQALGQGPEFLTYFQNEAQLDKSGLPSDRFFAERPEGSVSTLKIQRTQQEDSAVYLCASRPQFRKRDDNEQFFGPGTRLTVL.

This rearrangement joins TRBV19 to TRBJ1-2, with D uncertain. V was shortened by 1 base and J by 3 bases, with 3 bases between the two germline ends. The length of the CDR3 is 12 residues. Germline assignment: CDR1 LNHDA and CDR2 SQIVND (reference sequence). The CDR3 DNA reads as TGTGCCAGTAGTATAGGGGACTATGGCTACACCTTC. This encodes CASSIGDYGYTF.

The CDR3 region is CASSYGIGQDAFF. The DNA for the CDR3 is TGTGCCAGCAGTTACGGGATCGGACAGGACGCTTTCTTT. This sequence joins TRBV6-5 and TRBJ1-1, with 7 positions matching TRBD1. Looked up from germline, CDR1 is MNHEY and CDR2 is SVGAGI. Germline trimming cut 2 bases from V and 11 bases from J; bases unmatched to any gene: 8. This CDR3 spans 13 amino acids.

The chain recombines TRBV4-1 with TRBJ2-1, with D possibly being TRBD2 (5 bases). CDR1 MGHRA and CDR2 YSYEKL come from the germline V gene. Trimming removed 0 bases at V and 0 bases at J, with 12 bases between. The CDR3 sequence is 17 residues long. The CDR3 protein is CASSQDTRDSSYNEQFF. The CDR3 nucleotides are TGCGCCAGCAGCCAAGACACACGGGATAGCTCCTACAATGAGCAGTTCTTC.

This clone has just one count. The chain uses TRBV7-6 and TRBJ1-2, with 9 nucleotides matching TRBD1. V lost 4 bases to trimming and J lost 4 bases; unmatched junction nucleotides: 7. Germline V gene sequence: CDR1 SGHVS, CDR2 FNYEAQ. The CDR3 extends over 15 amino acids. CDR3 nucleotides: TGTGCCAGCAGCTCGAGGGACAGGGATCCCTATGGCTACACCTTC. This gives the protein CASSSRDRDPYGYTF.